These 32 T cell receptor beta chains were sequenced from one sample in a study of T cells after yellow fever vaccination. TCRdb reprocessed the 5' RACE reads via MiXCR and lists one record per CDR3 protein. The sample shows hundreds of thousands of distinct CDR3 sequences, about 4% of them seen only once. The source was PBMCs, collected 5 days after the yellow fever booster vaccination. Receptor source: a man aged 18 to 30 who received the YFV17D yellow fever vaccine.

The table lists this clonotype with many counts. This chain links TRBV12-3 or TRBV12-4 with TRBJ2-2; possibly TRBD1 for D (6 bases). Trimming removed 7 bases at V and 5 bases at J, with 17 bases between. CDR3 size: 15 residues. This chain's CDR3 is CASTPRGFDTGELFF. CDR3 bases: TGTGCCAGCACCCCCAGGGGTTTCGATACCGGGGAGCTGTTTTTT.

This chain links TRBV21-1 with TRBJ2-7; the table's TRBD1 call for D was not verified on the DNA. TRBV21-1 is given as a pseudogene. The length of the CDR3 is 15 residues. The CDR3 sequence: CASSRTRGSSYEQYV. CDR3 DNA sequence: TGTGCCAGCAGCCGAACAAGGGGAAGCTCCTACGAGCAGTACGTC.

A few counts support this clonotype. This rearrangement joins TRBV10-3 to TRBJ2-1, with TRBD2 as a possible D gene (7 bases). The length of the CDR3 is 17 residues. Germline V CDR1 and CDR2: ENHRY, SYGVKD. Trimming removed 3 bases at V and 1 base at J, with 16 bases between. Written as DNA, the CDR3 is TGTGCCATCAGTGAAAGAGGGGGGGTCGAATCCTACAATGAGCAGTTCTTC. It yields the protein CAISERGGVESYNEQFF.

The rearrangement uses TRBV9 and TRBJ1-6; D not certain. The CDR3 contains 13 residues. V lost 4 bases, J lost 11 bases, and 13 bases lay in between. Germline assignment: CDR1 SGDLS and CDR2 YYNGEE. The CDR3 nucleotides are TGTGCCAGCAGCCCAGTAGGGAACGCACCCCTCCACTTT. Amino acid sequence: CASSPVGNAPLHF. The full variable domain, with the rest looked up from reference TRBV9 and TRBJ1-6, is DSGVTQTPKHLITATGQRVTLRCSPRSGDLSVYWYQQSLDQGLQFLIQYYNGEERAKGNILERFSAQQFPDLHSELNLSSLELGDSALYFCASSPVGNAPLHFGNGTRLTVT.

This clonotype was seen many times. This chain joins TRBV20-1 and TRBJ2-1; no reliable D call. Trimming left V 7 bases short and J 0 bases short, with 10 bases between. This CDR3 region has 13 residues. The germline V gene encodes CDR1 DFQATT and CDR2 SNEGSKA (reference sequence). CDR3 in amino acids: CSVSPFSYNEQFF. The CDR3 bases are TGCAGTGTGTCACCATTCTCCTACAATGAGCAGTTCTTC.

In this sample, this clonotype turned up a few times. The DNA for the CDR3 is TGTGCCAGCAGCCCCTTAGCGGGGGGGCGCACCGGGGAGCTGTTTTTT. Residues: CASSPLAGGRTGELFF. The rearrangement uses TRBV7-2 and TRBJ2-2; 11 bases line up with TRBD2. J was trimmed by 4 bases and V by 5 bases; bases with no gene match: 6. There are 16 residues in the CDR3. The germline gives CDR1 SGHTA, CDR2 FQGNSA.

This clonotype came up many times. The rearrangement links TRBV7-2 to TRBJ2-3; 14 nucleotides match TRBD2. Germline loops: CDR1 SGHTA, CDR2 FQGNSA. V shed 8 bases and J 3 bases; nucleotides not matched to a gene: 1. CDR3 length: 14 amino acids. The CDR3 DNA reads TGTGCCAGCGGACTAGCGGGGGGTACAGATACGCAGTATTTT. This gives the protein CASGLAGGTDTQYF.

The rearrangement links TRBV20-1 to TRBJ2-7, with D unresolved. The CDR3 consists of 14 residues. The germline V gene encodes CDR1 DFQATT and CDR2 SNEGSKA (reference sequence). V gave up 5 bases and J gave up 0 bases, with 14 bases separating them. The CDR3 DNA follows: TGCAGTGCTCCTACACCTTTCAGCTCCTACGAGCAGTACTTC. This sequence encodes CSAPTPFSSYEQYF.

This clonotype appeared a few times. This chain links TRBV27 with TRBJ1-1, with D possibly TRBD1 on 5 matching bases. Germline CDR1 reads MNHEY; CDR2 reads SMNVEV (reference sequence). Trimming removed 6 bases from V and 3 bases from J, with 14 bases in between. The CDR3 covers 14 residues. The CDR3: CASRAGTFHTEAFF. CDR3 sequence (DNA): TGTGCCAGCAGGGCCGGGACTTTTCACACTGAAGCTTTCTTT.

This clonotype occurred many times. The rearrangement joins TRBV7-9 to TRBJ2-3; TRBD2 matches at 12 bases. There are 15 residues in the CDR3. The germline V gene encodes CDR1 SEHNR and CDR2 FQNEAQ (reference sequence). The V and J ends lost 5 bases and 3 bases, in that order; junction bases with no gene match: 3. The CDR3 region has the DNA TGTGCCAGCAGCCTCACTAGCGGGGGGACAGATACGCAGTATTTT. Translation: CASSLTSGGTDTQYF.

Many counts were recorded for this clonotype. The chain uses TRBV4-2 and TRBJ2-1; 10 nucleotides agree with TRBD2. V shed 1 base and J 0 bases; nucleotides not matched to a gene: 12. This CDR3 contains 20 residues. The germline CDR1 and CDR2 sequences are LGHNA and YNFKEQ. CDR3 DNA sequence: TGTGCCAGCAGCCAAGTTTTGGCTAGCGGGGGCCTTAGCTCCTACAATGAGCAGTTCTTC. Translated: CASSQVLASGGLSSYNEQFF.

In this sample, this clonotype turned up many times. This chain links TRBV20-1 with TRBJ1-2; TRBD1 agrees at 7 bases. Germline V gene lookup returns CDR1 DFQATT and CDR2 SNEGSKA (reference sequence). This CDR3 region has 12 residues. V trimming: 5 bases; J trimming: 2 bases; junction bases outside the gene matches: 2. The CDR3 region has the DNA TGCAGTGCTTCGACAGGGAACTATGGCTACACCTTC. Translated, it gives CSASTGNYGYTF.

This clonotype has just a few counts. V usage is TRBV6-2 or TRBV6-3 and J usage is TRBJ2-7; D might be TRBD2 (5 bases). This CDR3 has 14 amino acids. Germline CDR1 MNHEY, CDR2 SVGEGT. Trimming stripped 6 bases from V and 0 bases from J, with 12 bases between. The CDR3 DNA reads TGTGCCAGCAGAAGGACTGCCGTCTCCTACGAGCAGTACGTC. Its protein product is CASRRTAVSYEQYV.

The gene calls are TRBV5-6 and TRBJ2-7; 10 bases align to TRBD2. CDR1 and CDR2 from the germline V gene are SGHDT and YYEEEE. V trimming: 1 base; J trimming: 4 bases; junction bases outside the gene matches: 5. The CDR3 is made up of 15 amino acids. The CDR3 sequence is CASSLRIAGGYEQYF. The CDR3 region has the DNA TGTGCCAGCAGCTTGAGGATAGCGGGGGGATACGAGCAGTACTTC.

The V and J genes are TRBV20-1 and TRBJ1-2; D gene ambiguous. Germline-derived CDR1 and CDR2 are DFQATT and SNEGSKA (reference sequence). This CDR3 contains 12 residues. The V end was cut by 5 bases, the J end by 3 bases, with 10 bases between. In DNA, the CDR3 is TGCAGTGCTGACACCCAGGACTATGGCTACACCTTC. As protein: CSADTQDYGYTF.

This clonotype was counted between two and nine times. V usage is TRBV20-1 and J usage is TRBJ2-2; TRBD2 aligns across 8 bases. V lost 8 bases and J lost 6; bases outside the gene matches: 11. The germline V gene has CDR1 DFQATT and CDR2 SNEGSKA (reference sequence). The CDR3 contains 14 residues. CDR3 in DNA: TGCAGTACAACGGGGGGGCTGGTGCCCGGGGAGCTGTTTTTT. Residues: CSTTGGLVPGELFF.

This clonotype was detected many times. The CDR3 DNA sequence: TGTGCCAGCAGTCCTCTTCCCGGCGCCCTTCTCTATGGCTACACCTTC. This codes for CASSPLPGALLYGYTF. The chain combines TRBV12-3 or TRBV12-4 with TRBJ1-2; D ambiguous. CDR3 length: 16 residues. Trimming shortened V by 5 bases and J by 4 bases, and 20 bases separated the two germline ends.

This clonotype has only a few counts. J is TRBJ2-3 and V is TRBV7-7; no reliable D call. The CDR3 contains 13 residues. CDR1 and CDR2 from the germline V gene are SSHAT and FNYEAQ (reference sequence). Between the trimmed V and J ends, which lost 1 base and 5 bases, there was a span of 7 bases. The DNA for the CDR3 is TGTGCCAGCAGCTTAGTTGCGCAAGATACGCAGTATTTT. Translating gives CASSLVAQDTQYF.

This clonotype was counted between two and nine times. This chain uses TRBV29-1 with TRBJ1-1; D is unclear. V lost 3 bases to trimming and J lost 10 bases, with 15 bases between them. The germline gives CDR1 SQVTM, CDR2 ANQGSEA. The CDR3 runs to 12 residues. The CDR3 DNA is TGCAGCGTTGAGGGGTTATTAGACGGAGCTTTCTTT. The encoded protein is CSVEGLLDGAFF.

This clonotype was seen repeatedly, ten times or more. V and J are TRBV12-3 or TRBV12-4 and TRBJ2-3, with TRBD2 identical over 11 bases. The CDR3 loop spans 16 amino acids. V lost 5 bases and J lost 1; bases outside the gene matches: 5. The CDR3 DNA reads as TGTGCCAGCAGTCCGGGGACTAGCGGTCGCACAGATACGCAGTATTTT. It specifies CASSPGTSGRTDTQYF.

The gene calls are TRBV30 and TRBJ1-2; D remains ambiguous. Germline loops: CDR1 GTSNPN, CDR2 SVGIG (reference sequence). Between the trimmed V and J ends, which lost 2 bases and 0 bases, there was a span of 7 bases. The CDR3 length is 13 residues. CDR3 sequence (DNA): TGTGCCTGGAGTAAGGGAACTAACTATGGCTACACCTTC. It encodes CAWSKGTNYGYTF.

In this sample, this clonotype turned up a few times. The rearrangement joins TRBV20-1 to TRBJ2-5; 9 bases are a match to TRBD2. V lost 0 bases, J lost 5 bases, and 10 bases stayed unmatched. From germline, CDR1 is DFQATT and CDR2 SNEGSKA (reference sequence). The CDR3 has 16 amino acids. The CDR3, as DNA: TGCAGTGCTAGAGAATGGGCGGGGGGGCCTGGTGAGACCCAGTACTTC. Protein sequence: CSAREWAGGPGETQYF.

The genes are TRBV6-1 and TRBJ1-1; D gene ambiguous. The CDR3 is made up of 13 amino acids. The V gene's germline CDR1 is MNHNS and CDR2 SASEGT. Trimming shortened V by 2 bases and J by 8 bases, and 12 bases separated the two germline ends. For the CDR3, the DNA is TGTGCCAGCAGTGAATCGGTCGGACGGGAAGCTTTCTTT. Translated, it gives CASSESVGREAFF.

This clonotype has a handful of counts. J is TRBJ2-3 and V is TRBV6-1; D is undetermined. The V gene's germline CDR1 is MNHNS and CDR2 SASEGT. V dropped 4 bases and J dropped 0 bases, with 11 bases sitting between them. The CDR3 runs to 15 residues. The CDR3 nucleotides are TGTGCCAGCAGTGGGGTGACTGGGAGCACAGATACGCAGTATTTT. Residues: CASSGVTGSTDTQYF.

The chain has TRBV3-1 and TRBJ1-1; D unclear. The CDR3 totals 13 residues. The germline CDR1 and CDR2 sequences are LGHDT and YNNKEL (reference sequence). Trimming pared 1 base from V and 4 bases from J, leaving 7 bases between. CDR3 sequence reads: CASSQVPPTEAFF. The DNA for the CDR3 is TGTGCCAGCAGCCAAGTACCCCCCACTGAAGCTTTCTTT.

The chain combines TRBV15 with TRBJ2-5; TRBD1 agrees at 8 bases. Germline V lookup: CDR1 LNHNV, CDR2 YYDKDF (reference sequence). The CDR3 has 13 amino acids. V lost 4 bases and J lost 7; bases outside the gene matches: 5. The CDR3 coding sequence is TGTGCCACCAGCACGGACAGGGAAACGACCCAGTACTTC. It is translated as CATSTDRETTQYF. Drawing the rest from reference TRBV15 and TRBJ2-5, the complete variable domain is DAMVIQNPRYQVTQFGKPVTLSCSQTLNHNVMYWYQQKSSQAPKLLFHYYDKDFNNEADTPDNFQSRRPNTSFCFLDIRSPGLGDTAMYLCATSTDRETTQYFGPGTRLLVL.

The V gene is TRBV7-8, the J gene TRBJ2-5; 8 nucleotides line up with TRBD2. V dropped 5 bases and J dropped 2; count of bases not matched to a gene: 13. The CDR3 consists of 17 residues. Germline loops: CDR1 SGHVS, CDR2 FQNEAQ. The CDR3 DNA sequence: TGTGCCAGCAGCCTCAACCGTGGACTAGCTAGACAAGAGACCCAGTACTTC. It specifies CASSLNRGLARQETQYF.

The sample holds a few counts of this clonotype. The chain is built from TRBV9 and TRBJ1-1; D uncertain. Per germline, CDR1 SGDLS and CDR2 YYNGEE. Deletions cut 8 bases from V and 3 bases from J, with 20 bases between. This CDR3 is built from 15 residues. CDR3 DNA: TGTGCCAGGATCGGACCGGCGAAATCTTACACTGAAGCTTTCTTT. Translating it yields CARIGPAKSYTEAFF.

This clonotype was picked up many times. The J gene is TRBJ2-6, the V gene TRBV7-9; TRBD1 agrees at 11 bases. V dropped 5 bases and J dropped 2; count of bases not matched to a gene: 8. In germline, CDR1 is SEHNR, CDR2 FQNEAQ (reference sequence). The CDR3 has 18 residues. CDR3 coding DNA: TGTGCCAGCAGCGGAAGGGACAGGGGGAACCCTGGGGCCAACGTCCTGACTTTC. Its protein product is CASSGRDRGNPGANVLTF.

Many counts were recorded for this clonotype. The CDR3 DNA is TGTGCCAGCATAGGGGCTCACACCGGGGAGCTGTTTTTT. Protein sequence: CASIGAHTGELFF. The chain combines TRBV6-2 or TRBV6-3 with TRBJ2-2, with TRBD1 as a possible D gene (5 bases). CDR1 MNHEY and CDR2 SVGEGT come from the germline V gene. The V and J ends lost 7 bases and 3 bases respectively, with 9 bases between them. The CDR3 spans 13 residues.

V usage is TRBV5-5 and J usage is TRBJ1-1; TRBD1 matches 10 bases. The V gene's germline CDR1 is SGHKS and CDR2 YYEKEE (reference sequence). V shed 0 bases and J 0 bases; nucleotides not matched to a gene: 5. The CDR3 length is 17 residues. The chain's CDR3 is CASSLGQGAFVNTEAFF. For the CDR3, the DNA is TGTGCCAGCAGCTTGGGACAGGGGGCCTTCGTGAACACTGAAGCTTTCTTT.

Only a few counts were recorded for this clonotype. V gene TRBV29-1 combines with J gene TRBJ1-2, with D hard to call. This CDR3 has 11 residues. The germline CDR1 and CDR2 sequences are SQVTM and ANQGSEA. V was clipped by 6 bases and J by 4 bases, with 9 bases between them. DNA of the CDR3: TGCAGCGTCGCAGGCTCCTATGGCTACACCTTC. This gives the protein CSVAGSYGYTF.